This passage covers 12 T cell receptor beta chains from one sample sequenced in a study of T cell responses to AZD1222 COVID-19 vaccine. Measured with immunoSEQ multiplex PCR; TCRdb has only the in-frame clones, and not every one. Of 110,000 to 150,000 clones in the sample, approximately 93% were seen once. Sequenced here: peripheral blood, sampled after recovery from COVID-19. All receptors derive from an adult who had recovered from COVID-19.

V is TRBV11-1 and J is TRBJ1-1; 7 bases line up with TRBD1. The junction had 7 bases not matched to a gene; V was cut back by 1 base and J by 8 bases. Germline-derived CDR1 and CDR2 are SGHAT and FQDESV (reference sequence). The CDR3 has 14 amino acids. For the CDR3, the DNA is TGTGCCAGCAGCTTAGGAAGACCGGGACAGGAAGCTTTCTTT. This encodes CASSLGRPGQEAFF.

The chain links TRBV28 to TRBJ1-5; maybe TRBD1 (5 bases). V lost 2 bases, J lost 2 bases, and 10 bases lay in between. CDR3 length: 15 residues. Germline CDR1 and CDR2: MDHEN and SYDVKM. The CDR3 loop is CASSLPRDGNQPQHF. CDR3 in DNA: TGTGCCAGCAGTTTACCCCGGGACGGCAATCAGCCCCAGCATTTT.

The chain recombines TRBV7-3 with TRBJ2-3; D uncertain. Trimming took 5 bases from V and 4 from J, leaving 16 bases between them. The CDR3 is 15 residues long. Germline assignment: CDR1 SGHTA and CDR2 FQGTGA. The CDR3 region has the DNA TGTGCCAGCAGCCCCGGAGATCAGGTTTCAGATACGCAGTATTTT. This sequence encodes CASSPGDQVSDTQYF.

This clone came up once. The V call is TRBV3-1 (or the pseudogene TRBV3-2), the J call TRBJ2-5; TRBD1 might be the D (6 bases). The germline V gene has CDR1 LGHDT and CDR2 YNNKEL (reference sequence). CDR3 size: 16 residues. V was pared by 4 bases and J by 5 bases, with 20 bases between. The CDR3 here is CASSPTWGHPTETQYF. The CDR3 bases are TGTGCCAGCAGCCCCACCTGGGGACACCCCACGGAGACCCAGTACTTC.

The V call is TRBV5-4, the J call TRBJ1-1; 9 bases fit TRBD1. Looked up from germline, CDR1 is SGHNT and CDR2 is YYREEE (reference sequence). The V segment lost 1 base and the J segment 5 bases; nucleotides outside the gene matches: 6. This CDR3 is built from 15 residues. The CDR3 loop is CASSLRTGDRTEAFF. The CDR3 nucleotides are TGTGCCAGCAGCTTGAGGACAGGGGATCGGACTGAAGCTTTCTTT.

V usage is TRBV5-1 and J usage is TRBJ2-1, with 7 bases identical to TRBD2. The CDR3 has 15 residues. Germline lookup yields CDR1 SGHRS and CDR2 YFSETQ. With 7 bases clipped from V and 8 bases from J, the junction kept 15 bases outside the gene matches. The CDR3 bases are TGCGCCAGCGCCAGGGAGGGAGCAGGATTGGATGAGCAGTTCTTC. As protein: CASAREGAGLDEQFF. The full variable domain, with the rest looked up from reference TRBV5-1 and TRBJ2-1, is KAGVTQTPRYLIKTRGQQVTLSCSPISGHRSVSWYQQTPGQGLQFLFEYFSETQRNKGNFPGRFSGRQFSNSRSEMNVSTLELGDSALYLCASAREGAGLDEQFFGPGTRLTVL.

The V call is TRBV6-6, the J call TRBJ2-7; TRBD1 might be the D (7 bases). Between the trimmed V and J ends, which lost 5 bases and 0 bases, there was a span of 23 bases. Germline loops: CDR1 MNHNY, CDR2 SVGAGI (reference sequence). CDR3 length: 18 residues. The CDR3 bases are TGTGCCAGCAGTCACACCGGAGGGCCGGGACAGAGCTCCTACGAGCAGTACTTC. This translates into CASSHTGGPGQSSYEQYF.

The sample holds one count of this clone. This chain links TRBV19 with TRBJ2-3; D remains unclear. The V gene's germline CDR1 is LNHDA and CDR2 SQIVND (reference sequence). There are 14 residues in the CDR3. Trimming pared 5 bases from V and 6 bases from J, leaving 15 bases between. CDR3 residues: CASSPPGVKDTQYF. The CDR3 DNA reads TGTGCCAGTAGTCCCCCCGGAGTCAAGGATACGCAGTATTTT.

The rearrangement joins TRBV19 to TRBJ1-4; 8 bases match TRBD1. Trimming at V came to 3 bases and at J to 0 bases, leaving 6 bases not matched to a gene. CDR3 length: 17 amino acids. Germline V gene data show CDR1 as LNHDA and CDR2 as SQIVND (reference sequence). The CDR3 here is CASSIRDRFATNEKLFF. The CDR3 bases are TGTGCCAGTAGTATCCGGGACAGGTTCGCAACTAATGAAAAACTGTTTTTT. The whole variable domain, remainder taken from reference TRBV19 and TRBJ1-4, is DGGITQSPKYLFRKEGQNVTLSCEQNLNHDAMYWYRQDPGQGLRLIYYSQIVNDFQKGDIAEGYSVSREKKESFPLTVTSAQKNPTAFYLCASSIRDRFATNEKLFFGSGTQLSVL.

The rearrangement uses TRBV28 and TRBJ1-1; no firm D call. The V end lost 5 bases, the J end lost 5 bases, and 9 bases lay between the germline ends. CDR3 length equals 12 residues. Germline loops: CDR1 MDHEN, CDR2 SYDVKM. The DNA of the CDR3 is TGTGCCAGCAGTCCCCAATTAACTGAAGCTTTCTTT. This encodes CASSPQLTEAFF.

The gene calls are TRBV3-1 (or the pseudogene TRBV3-2) and TRBJ2-7; D gene unclear. The CDR3 has 13 residues. CDR1 is LGHDT and CDR2 is YNNKEL in the germline V gene (reference sequence). The V end was cut by 5 bases, the J end by 2 bases, with 10 bases between. For the CDR3, the DNA is TGTGCCAGCAGCTTACAGCGAACCTACGAGCAGTACTTC. Its protein is CASSLQRTYEQYF.

The chain joins TRBV6-5 to TRBJ2-5; tentatively, D is TRBD1 or TRBD2 (5 bases each). Germline V gene data show CDR1 as MNHEY and CDR2 as SVGAGI. CDR3 size: 15 residues. Trimming stripped 5 bases from V and 4 bases from J, with 17 bases between. The CDR3 DNA follows: TGTGCCAGCAGTCCAGGGAGACGGGGCGGAGAGACCCAGTACTTC. Its protein is CASSPGRRGGETQYF.